This T cell receptor beta chain stems from a study of blood T cells in healthy people across ages. Study outcomes and limitations: Any changes in expanded clonotypes were possibly confounded, as donor CMV status remained unknown.

Collection of 8.5 to 10 milliliters of peripheral blood was performed for each donor. In the case of this clonotype: The target antigen is unknown.

PCR was performed a second time for roughly 6 to 12 cycles using a sample-barcoded 5' primer and a J-beta primer mix. TCRdb itself ran the 5' RACE reads through MiXCR, one entry per CDR3 protein. The table records 1.2 million to 1.5 million distinct CDR3 sequences, 40% to 50% of them present only once. The sample taken for sequencing was blood. The TCR comes from a woman aged 18-29 years in good health.

CDR3 coding DNA: TGTGCCAGCAGCCAAGATCTCGGCGGGGGCCGCGGGGCAGAAGCTTTCTTT. Protein sequence: CASSQDLGGGRGAEAFF. This chain uses TRBV3-1 with TRBJ1-1; tentatively, D is TRBD1 (6 bases). From germline, CDR1 is LGHDT and CDR2 YNNKEL (reference sequence). Deletions cut 0 bases from V and 8 bases from J, with 22 bases between. The CDR3 extends over 17 amino acids.